A single sample gave rise to the 28 T cell receptor beta chains below, sequenced in a study of cytomegalovirus exposure and HLA in healthy donors. The PCR made use of 60 Vbeta and 13 Jbeta primers. Sequenced by immunoSEQ multiplex PCR; TCRdb stores in-frame clones only, minus some. The sample includes about 160,000 clones, approximately 81% of them seen just once. The specimen sequenced was PBMCs. These receptors all come from a man aged 18-30 years in good health and CMV-seronegative.

The chain couples TRBV2 to TRBJ2-5, with 16 positions matching TRBD2. Germline CDR1 SNHLY, CDR2 FYNNEI. CDR3 length equals 18 residues. V shed 1 base, J shed 5 bases, and the junction held 7 bases outside the gene matches. The CDR3 protein is CASSEGGTSGGAGETQYF. The DNA for the CDR3 is TGTGCCAGCAGTGAAGGGGGGACTAGCGGGGGGGCCGGGGAGACCCAGTACTTC. Full variable domain (remainder filled in from reference TRBV2 and TRBJ2-5): EPEVTQTPSHQVTQMGQEVILRCVPISNHLYFYWYRQILGQKVEFLVSFYNNEISEKSEIFDDQFSVERPDGSNFTLKIRSTKLEDSAMYFCASSEGGTSGGAGETQYFGPGTRLLVL.

The V gene is TRBV29-1, the J gene TRBJ1-1, with D unresolved. CDR3 size: 14 residues. V gave up 1 base and J gave up 1 base, with 10 bases separating them. From germline, CDR1 is SQVTM and CDR2 ANQGSEA. CDR3 in amino acids: CSVEGVSPNTEAFF. Written as DNA, the CDR3 is TGCAGCGTTGAAGGAGTGTCCCCGAACACTGAAGCTTTCTTT.

This clone has just a few counts. This chain links TRBV15 with TRBJ2-5, with 9 bases identical to TRBD1. CDR1 LNHNV and CDR2 YYDKDF come from the germline V gene (reference sequence). This CDR3 is 16 amino acids long. V trimming: 3 bases; J trimming: 2 bases; junction bases outside the gene matches: 7. The CDR3 sequence: CATSSVGQGQQETQYF. DNA for the CDR3: TGTGCCACCAGCAGCGTGGGACAGGGCCAACAAGAGACCCAGTACTTC.

The V and J genes are TRBV18 and TRBJ1-1, with 10 bases lining up with TRBD1. The CDR3 runs to 16 residues. Germline V gene lookup returns CDR1 KGHSH and CDR2 LQKENI. V lost 5 bases and J lost 2; bases outside the gene matches: 8. CDR3 DNA sequence: TGTGCCAGCTCAGAAGCCGGGACAGGGGTTAACACTGAAGCTTTCTTT. Translating gives CASSEAGTGVNTEAFF.

The chain employs TRBV7-3 and TRBJ2-2; 8 nucleotides match TRBD1. V shed 5 bases and J 5 bases; nucleotides not matched to a gene: 7. Per germline, CDR1 SGHTA and CDR2 FQGTGA. There are 15 residues in the CDR3. CDR3 region: CASSHTGTGTGELFF. CDR3 in DNA: TGTGCCAGCAGCCACACCGGGACAGGAACCGGGGAGCTGTTTTTT.

This rearrangement joins TRBV7-7 to TRBJ2-3; D is perhaps TRBD1 (6 bases). The V end lost 5 bases, the J end lost 6 bases, and 12 bases lay between the germline ends. Germline CDR1 SSHAT, CDR2 FNYEAQ (reference sequence). The CDR3 loop spans 13 amino acids. The CDR3 protein is CASSLDRLDTQYF. In nucleotides, the CDR3 is TGTGCCAGCAGCCTCGACAGGCTGGATACGCAGTATTTT.

About this clone itself: This sample includes further DNA sequences coding for the same CDR3. This chain uses TRBV5-1 with TRBJ2-3; TRBD2 matches 8 bases. The CDR3 has 15 amino acids. Germline-derived CDR1 and CDR2 are SGHRS and YFSETQ. Unmatched junction bases numbered 12, after V lost 5 bases and J lost 7 bases. For the CDR3, the DNA is TGCGCCAGCAGTTCTGGACTAGCTCCAGGGTATACGCAGTATTTT. Its translation: CASSSGLAPGYTQYF. Based on the CDR3 plus reference TRBV5-1 and TRBJ2-3, the full variable domain is KAGVTQTPRYLIKTRGQQVTLSCSPISGHRSVSWYQQTPGQGLQFLFEYFSETQRNKGNFPGRFSGRQFSNSRSEMNVSTLELGDSALYLCASSSGLAPGYTQYFGPGTRLTVL.

This chain joins TRBV5-4 and TRBJ2-5; TRBD2 matches at 9 bases. The junction had 7 bases not matched to a gene; V was cut back by 4 bases and J by 0 bases. This CDR3 is built from 16 residues. Germline V CDR1 and CDR2: SGHNT, YYREEE (reference sequence). In DNA, the CDR3 is TGTGCCAGCAGCCCCGTGCCTAGCGGGGACCAAGAGACCCAGTACTTC. It encodes CASSPVPSGDQETQYF.

The V and J genes are TRBV9 and TRBJ2-1; TRBD2 matches 13 bases. CDR1 and CDR2 from the germline V gene are SGDLS and YYNGEE. CDR3 length: 15 residues. Trimming at V came to 4 bases and at J to 6 bases, leaving 4 bases not matched to a gene. The chain's CDR3 is CASSQLAGGLNEQFF. Here the CDR3 DNA reads TGTGCCAGCAGCCAACTAGCGGGAGGGCTCAATGAGCAGTTCTTC.

This chain joins TRBV19 and TRBJ2-3; 7 nucleotides match TRBD2. The CDR3 covers 14 residues. V was pared by 5 bases and J by 6 bases, with 8 bases of the junction left unmatched. Looked up from germline, CDR1 is LNHDA and CDR2 is SQIVND (reference sequence). The CDR3 DNA is TGTGCCAGTAGTTTGGCGGGAGCGGGGGATACGCAGTATTTT. The encoded protein is CASSLAGAGDTQYF.

The genes are TRBV19 and TRBJ1-1; no firm D call. CDR3 length equals 14 residues. The V gene's germline CDR1 is LNHDA and CDR2 SQIVND (reference sequence). Between the trimmed V and J ends, which lost 6 bases and 1 base, there was a span of 12 bases. The CDR3 DNA sequence: TGTGCCAGTAGGAGGGCAGCCGCGAACACTGAAGCTTTCTTT. This encodes CASRRAAANTEAFF.

This chain joins TRBV10-3 and TRBJ2-7, with a tentative D call TRBD2 (6 bases). Germline V gives CDR1 ENHRY, CDR2 SYGVKD. Trimming removed 4 bases from V and 2 bases from J, with 9 bases in between. The length of the CDR3 is 13 residues. Here the CDR3 DNA reads TGTGCCATCAGTGGCGGGAATCCCTACGAGCAGTACTTC. Translated: CAISGGNPYEQYF.

The chain links TRBV28 to TRBJ1-2; possible D gene TRBD1, 5 bases. This CDR3 region has 13 residues. CDR1 is MDHEN and CDR2 is SYDVKM in the germline V gene. V was shortened by 7 bases and J by 4 bases, with 13 bases between the two germline ends. The CDR3 DNA is TGTGCCAGCATCGGGACCGGGGGCTATGGCTACACCTTC. Its protein product is CASIGTGGYGYTF.

The chain combines TRBV19 with TRBJ1-2; a weak D match, TRBD1 (5 bases). CDR3 length equals 12 residues. Germline V CDR1 and CDR2: LNHDA, SQIVND (reference sequence). V lost 9 bases and J lost 8, with 16 bases in between. The CDR3 loop is CASPPRRGGYTF. CDR3 coding DNA: TGTGCCAGCCCCCCCAGGCGGGGGGGCTACACCTTC.

This clone was detected only once. The V call is TRBV9, the J call TRBJ2-2; 7 nucleotides match TRBD1. With 0 bases clipped from V and 4 bases from J, the junction kept 3 bases outside the gene matches. CDR3 length equals 15 residues. Germline CDR1 reads SGDLS; CDR2 reads YYNGEE. The CDR3 DNA sequence: TGTGCCAGCAGCGTAGTGGGGACAGTCACCGGGGAGCTGTTTTTT. Its translation: CASSVVGTVTGELFF.

The chain carries TRBV28 and TRBJ2-3; maybe TRBD2 (5 bases). V was clipped by 2 bases and J by 1 base, with 7 bases between them. This CDR3 comprises 14 residues. Germline V gene data show CDR1 as MDHEN and CDR2 as SYDVKM. As DNA, the CDR3 is TGTGCCAGCAGTTTAATCGGGGGCACAGATACGCAGTATTTT. Encoded protein: CASSLIGGTDTQYF. Full variable domain (outside the CDR3, taken from reference TRBV28 and TRBJ2-3): DVKVTQSSRYLVKRTGEKVFLECVQDMDHENMFWYRQDPGLGLRLIYFSYDVKMKEKGDIPEGYSVSREKKERFSLILESASTNQTSMYLCASSLIGGTDTQYFGPGTRLTVL.

V is TRBV5-1 and J is TRBJ2-7; 9 bases align to TRBD2. The CDR3 is 18 amino acids. Germline loops: CDR1 SGHRS, CDR2 YFSETQ. J lost 1 base, V lost 1 base, and 12 bases had no gene match. CDR3 nucleotide sequence: TGCGCCAGCAGCTTGCAGGGCCCCCTAGCGGGACCTTCCTACGAGCAGTACTTC. Protein sequence: CASSLQGPLAGPSYEQYF.

V usage is TRBV2 and J usage is TRBJ2-1, with 8 bases matching TRBD1. With 2 bases clipped from V and 6 bases from J, the junction kept 6 bases outside the gene matches. The CDR3 contains 15 residues. The germline V gene encodes CDR1 SNHLY and CDR2 FYNNEI. CDR3 region: CASSEQGQESNEQFF. DNA for the CDR3: TGTGCCAGCAGTGAACAGGGACAGGAGAGCAATGAGCAGTTCTTC.

The rearrangement uses TRBV6-4 and TRBJ2-2, with 9 bases lining up with TRBD2. V was clipped by 8 bases and J by 1 base; unmatched bases: 5. The length of the CDR3 is 15 residues. Germline V gives CDR1 MRHNA, CDR2 SNTAGT. CDR3 DNA: TGTGCCAGCGCGGCTAGCGGGATGAACACCGGGGAGCTGTTTTTT. Encoded protein: CASAASGMNTGELFF.

V gene TRBV2 combines with J gene TRBJ2-7; maybe TRBD2 (5 bases). From germline, CDR1 is SNHLY and CDR2 FYNNEI. CDR3 size: 11 residues. V was cut by 8 bases and J by 2 bases, with 7 bases left in between. CDR3 region: CASERAYEQYF. CDR3 nucleotide sequence: TGTGCCAGCGAGAGGGCCTACGAGCAGTACTTC.

CDR3 amino acids: CASSLFLQGNTEAFF. The CDR3 DNA follows: TGTGCCAGCAGCTTATTCTTGCAGGGGAACACTGAAGCTTTCTTT. This sequence joins TRBV7-9 and TRBJ1-1; tentative D call: TRBD1 (5 bases). Germline CDR1 reads SEHNR; CDR2 reads FQNEAQ (reference sequence). V was cut by 2 bases and J by 1 base, with 11 bases left in between. The CDR3 extends over 15 amino acids. Full variable domain (rest looked up from reference TRBV7-9 and TRBJ1-1): DTGVSQNPRHKITKRGQNVTFRCDPISEHNRLYWYRQTLGQGPEFLTYFQNEAQLEKSRLLSDRFSAERPKGSFSTLEIQRTEQGDSAMYLCASSLFLQGNTEAFFGQGTRLTVV.

CDR3 amino acids: CASSLASSYEQYF. CDR3 coding DNA: TGTGCCAGCAGTTTAGCGAGCTCCTACGAGCAGTACTTC. This chain joins TRBV28 and TRBJ2-7; unclear D gene. The CDR3 has 13 amino acids. The V gene lost 2 bases and the J gene lost 0 bases, with 5 bases spanning the gap. CDR1 and CDR2 from the germline V gene are MDHEN and SYDVKM.

The chain recombines TRBV6-1 with TRBJ2-1; D is undetermined. Looked up from germline, CDR1 is MNHNS and CDR2 is SASEGT. The CDR3 loop spans 11 amino acids. Trimming pared 5 bases from V and 6 bases from J, leaving 5 bases between. DNA for the CDR3: TGTGCCAGCAGTTTTAGCAATGAGCAGTTCTTC. Encoded protein: CASSFSNEQFF.

The chain uses TRBV6-1 and TRBJ2-2; 13 bases are shared with TRBD2. Germline V gene lookup returns CDR1 MNHNS and CDR2 SASEGT. The CDR3 totals 15 residues. V dropped 4 bases and J dropped 4; count of bases not matched to a gene: 0. CDR3 loop: CASSGTSGSTGELFF. Here the CDR3 DNA reads TGTGCCAGCAGTGGGACTAGCGGGAGCACCGGGGAGCTGTTTTTT.

This clone was observed a few times. The junction shows a germline mismatch at one end, possibly a read error. The chain joins TRBV7-9 to TRBJ2-1; 7 bases map to TRBD1. Germline V gene sequence: CDR1 SEHNR, CDR2 FQNEAQ (reference sequence). This CDR3 spans 16 amino acids. CDR3 amino acids: CSSSTSRDSSYNEQFF. CDR3 coding DNA: TGTTCCAGCAGCACCAGCCGGGACAGCTCCTACAATGAGCAGTTCTTC. The variable domain in full, completed from reference TRBV7-9 and TRBJ2-1, reads DTGVSQNPRHKITKRGQNVTFRCDPISEHNRLYWYRQTLGQGPEFLTYFQNEAQLEKSRLLSDRFSAERPKGSFSTLEIQRTEQGDSAMYLCSSSTSRDSSYNEQFFGPGTRLTVL.

The rearrangement joins TRBV5-4 to TRBJ2-1; 7 bases match TRBD1. Germline CDR1 SGHNT, CDR2 YYREEE (reference sequence). The CDR3 sequence is 16 residues long. Trimming at V came to 4 bases and at J to 5 bases, leaving 12 bases not matched to a gene. The CDR3 DNA follows: TGTGCCAGCAGCATGCCCGCAGGGGGTAGCGACAATGAGCAGTTCTTC. This codes for CASSMPAGGSDNEQFF.

This chain uses TRBV5-1 with TRBJ2-1, with 8 bases matching TRBD2. Looked up from germline, CDR1 is SGHRS and CDR2 is YFSETQ. This CDR3 is 15 amino acids long. Trimming removed 7 bases from V and 0 bases from J; junction bases left unmatched: 6. The CDR3 sequence: CASRREGNSYNEQFF. The CDR3 nucleotides read TGCGCCAGCCGCCGGGAGGGAAACTCCTACAATGAGCAGTTCTTC. The full variable domain, with the rest looked up from reference TRBV5-1 and TRBJ2-1, is KAGVTQTPRYLIKTRGQQVTLSCSPISGHRSVSWYQQTPGQGLQFLFEYFSETQRNKGNFPGRFSGRQFSNSRSEMNVSTLELGDSALYLCASRREGNSYNEQFFGPGTRLTVL.

CDR3 sequence (DNA): TGTGCCATCAGTGGGGCCGGGACACTTAACACCGGGGAGCTGTTTTTT. Translated, it gives CAISGAGTLNTGELFF. The genes are TRBV10-3 and TRBJ2-2, with TRBD1 as a possible D gene (6 bases). This CDR3 is 16 amino acids long. Germline CDR1 and CDR2: ENHRY and SYGVKD. The ends were cut back, 4 bases at V and 2 bases at J, with 14 bases in the middle.